This T cell receptor (beta chain) was sequenced for a study of tumor-infiltrating lymphocytes in oesophageal squamous cell carcinoma. This clonotype appeared a single time. TCRdb redid the calling of the PCR reads with MiXCR, one entry per CDR3 protein. This table holds over 9,500 distinct CDR3 sequences, about 54% found once. The sequenced sample consisted of esophageal tumor tissue. This receptor was identified in a male donor with esophageal squamous cell carcinoma.

CDR3 sequence reads: CASSENSGGGYTF. DNA for the CDR3: TGTGCCAGCAGTGAAAACTCTGGCGGTGGCTACACCTTC. The chain uses TRBV6-1 and TRBJ1-2; D is undetermined. With 2 bases removed from V and 7 bases from J, the gap between germline ends came to 11 bases. Germline CDR1 is MNHNS and CDR2 is SASEGT. This CDR3 has 13 residues.